These 24 T cell receptor beta chains were all obtained from the same sample, sequenced in a study of CD8+ T cells in alopecia areata. Extraction and reverse transcription of RNA yielded cDNA as the sequencing template. Generated by immunoSEQ multiplex PCR, the TCRdb table keeps only in-frame clones and is missing some. There are fewer than 110,000 clones in the sample; 70% to 90% occur only once, and around 10% lies in the top ten. Treatment here: oral pan-JAK inhibitor, 5-10 mg twice daily. The input for sequencing was CD8+ T cells sorted from blood, taken at approximately week 30, from a patient treated with tofacitinib. The receptors were gathered from a human donor with alopecia areata.

The V call is TRBV7-9, the J call TRBJ2-1, with D unclear. This CDR3 has 15 amino acids. V was shortened by 0 bases and J by 2 bases, with 8 bases between the two germline ends. The germline V gene has CDR1 SEHNR and CDR2 FQNEAQ (reference sequence). The CDR3 nucleotides read TGTGCCAGCAGCTTAGCAGGGAACCCCTACAATGAGCAGTTCTTC. As protein: CASSLAGNPYNEQFF.

The rearrangement links TRBV21-1 to TRBJ2-7; the DNA was not compared with TRBD2, the D call given in the table. TRBV21-1 is tagged as a pseudogene. This CDR3 comprises 18 residues. The chain's CDR3 is CASSKTTSGREGSYEQYF. CDR3 nucleotides: TGTGCCAGCAGCAAAACGACTAGCGGGAGGGAGGGATCCTACGAGCAGTACTTC.

This clone was seen once. CDR3 sequence (DNA): TGTGCCAGCAGTTTACTCCCTAGCGGGAGGGAAAACATTCAGTACTTC. Translating it yields CASSLLPSGRENIQYF. The chain is built from TRBV27 and TRBJ2-4; TRBD2 matches 12 bases. V was pared by 2 bases and J by 5 bases, with 4 bases of the junction left unmatched. The CDR3 covers 16 residues. From germline, CDR1 is MNHEY and CDR2 SMNVEV (reference sequence).

The genes are TRBV5-6 and TRBJ2-7; 7 bases fit TRBD1. CDR3 length equals 14 residues. The trim removed 2 bases at V and 1 base at J, leaving 3 bases unmatched. Per germline, CDR1 SGHDT and CDR2 YYEEEE. DNA of the CDR3: TGTGCCAGCAGCTTCGGGACAGAGTCCTACGAGCAGTACTTC. The encoded protein is CASSFGTESYEQYF.

The chain carries TRBV9 and TRBJ2-3; D not certain. CDR1 SGDLS and CDR2 YYNGEE come from the germline V gene. There are 11 residues in the CDR3. The ends were cut back, 4 bases at V and 2 bases at J, with 2 bases in the middle. The CDR3 spells CASSLTDTQYF. CDR3 bases: TGTGCCAGCAGCCTCACAGATACGCAGTATTTT.

This clone was observed once. The rearrangement uses TRBV19 and TRBJ1-2; D is uncertain. The V gene lost 2 bases and the J gene lost 0 bases, with 4 bases spanning the gap. Germline V lookup: CDR1 LNHDA, CDR2 SQIVND (reference sequence). The CDR3 spans 13 residues. Here the CDR3 DNA reads TGTGCCAGTAGTATATCTACTAACTATGGCTACACCTTC. Protein: CASSISTNYGYTF. The full variable domain, in which reference TRBV19 and TRBJ1-2 provide the parts outside the CDR3, is DGGITQSPKYLFRKEGQNVTLSCEQNLNHDAMYWYRQDPGQGLRLIYYSQIVNDFQKGDIAEGYSVSREKKESFPLTVTSAQKNPTAFYLCASSISTNYGYTFGSGTRLTVV.

The chain joins TRBV7-2 to TRBJ2-1; D is ambiguous. The CDR3 runs 18 residues. Germline lookup yields CDR1 SGHTA and CDR2 FQGNSA. V dropped 0 bases and J dropped 4 bases, with 19 bases sitting between them. In DNA form, the CDR3 reads TGTGCCAGCAGCTTAGCGCTTCAGCAGATATTTCCATACAATGAGCAGTTCTTC. As protein: CASSLALQQIFPYNEQFF.

The chain recombines TRBV11-2 with TRBJ1-2; no clear D gene. V gave up 0 bases and J gave up 2 bases, with 16 bases separating them. The germline V gene has CDR1 SGHAT and CDR2 FQNNGV. The CDR3 runs to 17 residues. The CDR3 DNA is TGTGCCAGCAGCTTAGATATGTGGGCCAACCTAAACTATGGCTACACCTTC. Translation: CASSLDMWANLNYGYTF.

The chain is built from TRBV5-4 and TRBJ1-2; 8 bases align to TRBD1. Trimming at V came to 1 base and at J to 7 bases, leaving 18 bases not matched to a gene. This CDR3 has 18 amino acids. The germline gives CDR1 SGHNT, CDR2 YYREEE (reference sequence). CDR3 DNA: TGTGCCAGCAGCTTGTGTCTTGTCGAGCGCAGGGGGCATCGTGGCTACACCTTC. The encoded protein is CASSLCLVERRGHRGYTF.

This chain uses TRBV10-3 with TRBJ2-6; D gene unclear. Deletions cut 2 bases from V and 0 bases from J, with 17 bases between. There are 19 residues in the CDR3. Germline-derived CDR1 and CDR2 are ENHRY and SYGVKD. The CDR3 DNA is TGTGCCATCAGTGAGGGCCCTCAACCTGCAGGCTCTGGGGCCAACGTCCTGACTTTC. Its translation: CAISEGPQPAGSGANVLTF.

The chain joins TRBV23-1 to TRBJ2-5; D unresolved. The last part of the DNA fits TRBJ2-7 better; the J call may be wrong. TRBV23-1 is sorted into the ORF group, with uncertain function. The CDR3 has 13 residues. In DNA form, the CDR3 reads TGCGCCAGCAGTCCACACAGCTCCTACGAGCAGTACTTC. This translates into CASSPHSSYEQYF.

V and J are TRBV29-1 and TRBJ2-6; D remains unclear. Germline V lookup: CDR1 SQVTM, CDR2 ANQGSEA. The V end was cut by 3 bases, the J end by 8 bases, with 8 bases between. There are 12 residues in the CDR3. The CDR3 coding sequence is TGCAGCGTTGAGTTCCCAACCAACGTCCTGACTTTC. Its protein product is CSVEFPTNVLTF.

J is TRBJ2-2 and V is TRBV7-8, with TRBD2 matching 10 bases. The length of the CDR3 is 15 residues. Trimming at V came to 6 bases and at J to 4 bases, leaving 5 bases not matched to a gene. CDR1 is SGHVS and CDR2 is FQNEAQ in the germline V gene. CDR3 in DNA: TGTGCCAGCAGTCCGGGACTAGCGACCACCGGGGAGCTGTTTTTT. Translation: CASSPGLATTGELFF.

The chain couples TRBV7-9 to TRBJ2-2, with D possibly TRBD1 on 5 matching bases. V was shortened by 5 bases and J by 2 bases, with 12 bases between the two germline ends. CDR1 is SEHNR and CDR2 is FQNEAQ in the germline V gene (reference sequence). The CDR3 is 15 residues long. The CDR3 loop reads CASSPPGANTGELFF. In DNA form, the CDR3 reads TGTGCCAGCAGCCCGCCTGGGGCAAACACCGGGGAGCTGTTTTTT.

CDR3 amino acids: CASSLASNSPEQYF. In nucleotides, the CDR3 is TGTGCCAGCAGCTTGGCCAGCAACTCTCCCGAGCAGTACTTC. The chain couples TRBV7-9 to TRBJ2-7; D is unclear. Trimming shortened V by 3 bases and J by 6 bases, and 15 bases separated the two germline ends. The germline V gene encodes CDR1 SEHNR and CDR2 FQNEAQ (reference sequence). The CDR3 contains 14 residues.

The chain couples TRBV7-9 to TRBJ2-3; TRBD1 is a possible D gene (5 bases). The ends were cut back, 2 bases at V and 3 bases at J, with 12 bases in the middle. This CDR3 has 15 residues. Germline V CDR1 and CDR2: SEHNR, FQNEAQ (reference sequence). CDR3 residues: CASSLRGAETDTQYF. The CDR3 coding sequence is TGTGCCAGCAGCTTAAGGGGCGCAGAAACAGATACGCAGTATTTT.

This chain uses TRBV11-2 with TRBJ1-2; 8 bases align to TRBD1. Looked up from germline, CDR1 is SGHAT and CDR2 is FQNNGV. The CDR3 is 14 residues long. V lost 4 bases to trimming and J lost 3 bases; unmatched junction nucleotides: 4. CDR3 bases: TGTGCCAGCAGCTCCCCGGGACAGGACTATGGCTACACCTTC. Amino acid sequence: CASSSPGQDYGYTF.

This clone was counted only a few times. This chain uses TRBV13 with TRBJ2-7; D is tentatively TRBD1 or TRBD2 (5 bases each). This CDR3 comprises 15 residues. Germline lookup yields CDR1 PRHDT and CDR2 FYEKMQ (reference sequence). Trimming removed 3 bases at V and 0 bases at J, with 12 bases between. DNA of the CDR3: TGTGCCAGCAGCTTCGGGGCGTCCGCCTCCTACGAGCAGTACTTC. It yields the protein CASSFGASASYEQYF.

The chain recombines TRBV29-1 with TRBJ2-3, with D perhaps matching TRBD1 (5 bases). Trimming took off 3 bases at V and 7 bases at J, with 14 bases between the two ends. The CDR3 contains 13 residues. Germline values: CDR1 SQVTM, CDR2 ANQGSEA. Written as DNA, the CDR3 is TGCAGCGTTGACGGGCAGGGTGTTAATACGCAGTATTTT. Encoded protein: CSVDGQGVNTQYF.

The chain uses TRBV14 and TRBJ2-7; D unclear. The CDR3 contains 12 residues. V was trimmed by 3 bases and J by 8 bases, leaving 11 bases between them. Germline V CDR1 and CDR2: SGHDN, FVKESK. CDR3 nucleotides: TGTGCCAGCAGCCAGGAAGACTTACAGCAGTACTTC. It codes for CASSQEDLQQYF.

The genes are TRBV7-9 and TRBJ1-1, with 7 positions matching TRBD1. The CDR3 contains 15 residues. Losses at the gene ends were 7 bases for V and 3 bases for J; bases not matched to a gene: 11. CDR1 and CDR2 from the germline V gene are SEHNR and FQNEAQ (reference sequence). DNA for the CDR3: TGTGCCAGCATGAACGAGGGTCAGGGGGACACTGAAGCTTTCTTT. As protein: CASMNEGQGDTEAFF. Full variable domain (rest looked up from reference TRBV7-9 and TRBJ1-1): DTGVSQNPRHKITKRGQNVTFRCDPISEHNRLYWYRQTLGQGPEFLTYFQNEAQLEKSRLLSDRFSAERPKGSFSTLEIQRTEQGDSAMYLCASMNEGQGDTEAFFGQGTRLTVV.

The chain links TRBV6-5 to TRBJ1-5; D not resolved. Germline values: CDR1 MNHEY, CDR2 SVGAGI. The CDR3 sequence is 13 residues long. V gave up 2 bases and J gave up 7 bases, with 9 bases separating them. The CDR3 DNA sequence: TGTGCCAGCAGTTACGGGGTAATGCAGCCCCAGCATTTT. As protein: CASSYGVMQPQHF.

The J gene is TRBJ2-3, the V gene TRBV7-3, with 7 bases aligning to TRBD2. Germline CDR1 is SGHTA and CDR2 is FQGTGA. This CDR3 has 14 amino acids. V trimming: 7 bases; J trimming: 0 bases; junction bases outside the gene matches: 4. This CDR3 reads CASNSGTSTDTQYF. CDR3 coding DNA: TGTGCCAGCAACAGCGGGACTAGCACAGATACGCAGTATTTT.

The chain combines TRBV30 with TRBJ2-7, with 7 positions matching TRBD1. The junction had 7 bases not matched to a gene; V was cut back by 5 bases and J by 3 bases. CDR1 is GTSNPN and CDR2 is SVGIG in the germline V gene (reference sequence). This CDR3 has 13 residues. The CDR3 spells CAWSTGSVYEQYF. Written as DNA, the CDR3 is TGTGCCTGGTCGACAGGGTCGGTCTACGAGCAGTACTTC.